This T cell receptor (beta chain) was identified during a study of blood T cells in healthy people across ages. The overall study: Template switching recovered approximately one barcoded beta molecule for every two T cells.

The CDR3 extends over 14 amino acids. From germline, CDR1 is LGHDT and CDR2 YNNKEL (reference sequence). V shed 6 bases and J shed 5 bases, with 11 bases lying between them. Aged roughly 6 to 90, donors were systemically healthy Caucasians from Russia. Researchers collected approximately 9.9 milliliters of peripheral blood from every single donor. PCR was performed a second time for about 7 to 12 cycles using a sample-barcoded 5' primer and a J-beta primer mix. Each cDNA molecule was tagged by a template-switch adaptor that had 12 random nucleotides. TCRdb re-analysed the 5' RACE reads in MiXCR, keeping a single row per CDR3 protein. The table lists hundreds of thousands of distinct CDR3 sequences, 44% of them singletons.

The gene calls are TRBV3-1 and TRBJ1-6; D is undetermined. The source material was blood. The TCR was taken from a man in his sixties in good health. In DNA, the CDR3 is TGTGCCAGCAGGCTAAGAACCAATAATTCACCCCTCCACTTT. As protein: CASRLRTNNSPLHF.